These 24 T cell receptor beta chains were all obtained from the same sample, sequenced in a study of blood T cell repertoires in COVID-19. Generated by immunoSEQ multiplex PCR, the TCRdb table keeps only in-frame clones and is missing some. This table has 150,000 to 200,000 clones, 88% appearing once. The specimen sequenced was peripheral blood. The receptors were gathered from a man aged 60-69 years with acute or convalescent COVID-19.

This chain connects TRBV15 to TRBJ2-6; D uncertain. Germline V gene data show CDR1 as LNHNV and CDR2 as YYDKDF (reference sequence). This CDR3 comprises 15 residues. V was trimmed by 0 bases and J by 0 bases, leaving 3 bases between them. The CDR3 loop is CATSRDYSGANVLTF. The DNA of the CDR3 is TGTGCCACCAGCAGAGATTACTCTGGGGCCAACGTCCTGACTTTC.

This chain uses TRBV7-9 with TRBJ1-6; D may be TRBD1 (6 bases). The V gene's germline CDR1 is SEHNR and CDR2 FQNEAQ (reference sequence). Trimming removed 7 bases at V and 5 bases at J, with 9 bases between. This CDR3 spans 13 amino acids. The CDR3 reads CASTTGNNSPLHF. The CDR3 coding sequence is TGTGCCAGCACCACAGGGAATAATTCACCCCTCCACTTT.

The chain employs TRBV19 and TRBJ2-7; tentatively, D is TRBD2 (6 bases). The V end was cut by 8 bases, the J end by 4 bases, with 15 bases between. The length of the CDR3 is 13 residues. Germline lookup yields CDR1 LNHDA and CDR2 SQIVND (reference sequence). The CDR3 region has the DNA TGTGCCAGTTCTTGGAGGGTCTCGTACGAGCAGTACTTC. It yields the protein CASSWRVSYEQYF.

This chain links TRBV27 with TRBJ1-2; D remains unclear. This CDR3 is built from 13 residues. V was shortened by 0 bases and J by 3 bases, with 5 bases between the two germline ends. The germline V gene has CDR1 MNHEY and CDR2 SMNVEV (reference sequence). As DNA, the CDR3 is TGTGCCAGCAGTTTATCCGGGGACTATGGCTACACCTTC. Amino acid sequence: CASSLSGDYGYTF.

This clone was detected only once. The V call is TRBV6-5, the J call TRBJ2-5; TRBD1 matches at 10 bases. Germline V gene data show CDR1 as MNHEY and CDR2 as SVGAGI. V shed 5 bases and J 5 bases; nucleotides not matched to a gene: 8. The CDR3 is 15 amino acids. In nucleotides, the CDR3 is TGTGCCAGCAGTCGAGGGACAGGGGTGTCCGAGACCCAGTACTTC. Translation: CASSRGTGVSETQYF.

This sequence joins TRBV15 and TRBJ1-5; 10 nucleotides match TRBD1. The germline gives CDR1 LNHNV, CDR2 YYDKDF (reference sequence). V shed 4 bases, J shed 5 bases, and the junction held 5 bases outside the gene matches. The length of the CDR3 is 15 residues. CDR3 residues: CATSTDRGPHQPQHF. The CDR3, as DNA: TGTGCCACCAGCACAGACAGGGGGCCCCATCAGCCCCAGCATTTT.

This chain links TRBV4-3 with TRBJ2-7, with 8 positions matching TRBD1. This CDR3 is 16 amino acids long. Unmatched junction bases numbered 8, after V lost 0 bases and J lost 4 bases. The V gene's germline CDR1 is LGHNA and CDR2 YSLEER. The DNA for the CDR3 is TGCGCCAGCAGCCAAGATGTTGCCAGGGGGCGGTACGAGCAGTACTTC. The encoded protein is CASSQDVARGRYEQYF.

The genes are TRBV2 and TRBJ1-3; tentative D call: TRBD1 (5 bases). Trimming took off 11 bases at V and 8 bases at J, with 19 bases between the two ends. Per germline, CDR1 SNHLY and CDR2 FYNNEI. The CDR3 covers 13 residues. CDR3 nucleotides: TGTGCCGCCGGGGGGGACCTGGTGGACACCATATATTTT. This encodes CAAGGDLVDTIYF.

V gene TRBV18 combines with J gene TRBJ2-7, with D tentatively TRBD1 (5 bases). Germline-derived CDR1 and CDR2 are KGHSH and LQKENI. The V end lost 8 bases, the J end lost 5 bases, and 19 bases lay between the germline ends. The length of the CDR3 is 14 residues. The CDR3 nucleotides are TGTGCCAGCACTGGGGTTGGATACAGGAACGAGCAGTACTTC. It encodes CASTGVGYRNEQYF.

The chain recombines TRBV7-2 with TRBJ2-1; 9 bases fit TRBD2. This CDR3 region has 19 residues. V dropped 5 bases and J dropped 1; count of bases not matched to a gene: 15. Germline assignment: CDR1 SGHTA and CDR2 FQGNSA. The CDR3 bases are TGTGCCAGCAGCCCGGGATTGGTAGCGGGAGTACTGTCCTACAATGAGCAGTTCTTC. The encoded protein is CASSPGLVAGVLSYNEQFF. The full variable domain, with the rest looked up from reference TRBV7-2 and TRBJ2-1, is GAGVSQSPSNKVTEKGKDVELRCDPISGHTALYWYRQSLGQGLEFLIYFQGNSAPDKSGLPSDRFSAERTGGSVSTLTIQRTQQEDSAVYLCASSPGLVAGVLSYNEQFFGPGTRLTVL.

The chain combines TRBV5-6 with TRBJ1-2; D not resolved. CDR1 SGHDT and CDR2 YYEEEE come from the germline V gene. The CDR3 has 12 amino acids. Trimming shortened V by 2 bases and J by 2 bases, and 4 bases separated the two germline ends. The CDR3 DNA follows: TGTGCCAGCAGCTTACTAAACTATGGCTACACCTTC. Protein product: CASSLLNYGYTF.

The chain recombines TRBV5-1 with TRBJ2-4; D is perhaps TRBD2 (5 bases). Germline V gene sequence: CDR1 SGHRS, CDR2 YFSETQ. CDR3 length: 15 amino acids. The V end lost 0 bases, the J end lost 0 bases, and 7 bases lay between the germline ends. Here the CDR3 DNA reads TGCGCCAGCAGCTTGGCCGGACTAGCCAAAAACATTCAGTACTTC. It yields the protein CASSLAGLAKNIQYF.

The genes are TRBV7-9 and TRBJ2-2; D not resolved. Looked up from germline, CDR1 is SEHNR and CDR2 is FQNEAQ (reference sequence). V was cut by 7 bases and J by 3 bases, with 3 bases left in between. The CDR3 sequence is 11 residues long. CDR3 protein: CASIYTGELFF. DNA for the CDR3: TGTGCCAGCATCTACACCGGGGAGCTGTTTTTT.

V is TRBV6-6 and J is TRBJ1-1, with D perhaps TRBD1 (6 bases). The CDR3 covers 14 residues. Germline values: CDR1 MNHNY, CDR2 SVGAGI (reference sequence). The ends were cut back, 7 bases at V and 4 bases at J, with 16 bases in the middle. The CDR3 sequence: CASIPGGAATEAFF. In nucleotides, the CDR3 is TGTGCCAGCATTCCGGGGGGGGCGGCCACTGAAGCTTTCTTT.

V gene TRBV5-1 combines with J gene TRBJ1-2, with TRBD1 matching 7 bases. This CDR3 is 12 amino acids long. V shed 7 bases and J 4 bases; nucleotides not matched to a gene: 4. Germline CDR1 and CDR2: SGHRS and YFSETQ. For the CDR3, the DNA is TGCGCCAGCGGACAGGTTGGCTATGGCTACACCTTC. Translated, it gives CASGQVGYGYTF.

In DNA, the CDR3 is TGCAGCGCCCCCAGGATGAATGAGCAGTTCTTC. It yields the protein CSAPRMNEQFF. The chain couples TRBV29-1 to TRBJ2-1; D is unclear. The germline CDR1 and CDR2 sequences are SQVTM and ANQGSEA. The CDR3 extends over 11 amino acids. V lost 7 bases and J lost 7, with 11 bases in between.

The chain has TRBV2 and TRBJ2-1, with D unresolved. CDR3 length equals 13 residues. Germline values: CDR1 SNHLY, CDR2 FYNNEI. The V end lost 9 bases, the J end lost 5 bases, and 14 bases lay between the germline ends. This CDR3 reads CASSWVPHNEQFF. The CDR3 DNA sequence: TGTGCCAGTAGCTGGGTCCCTCACAATGAGCAGTTCTTC.

The chain employs TRBV3-1 (or the pseudogene TRBV3-2) and TRBJ1-1; 9 nucleotides agree with TRBD1. Germline CDR1 reads LGHDT; CDR2 reads YNNKEL (reference sequence). This CDR3 has 14 residues. The junction had 4 bases not matched to a gene; V was cut back by 3 bases and J by 5 bases. The DNA of the CDR3 is TGTGCCAGCAGCCACTGGACAGGGGAGACTGAAGCTTTCTTT. Encoded protein: CASSHWTGETEAFF.

The chain couples TRBV30 to TRBJ2-2; D not resolved. Trimming took 2 bases from V and 2 from J, leaving 6 bases between them. The CDR3 consists of 13 residues. The germline CDR1 and CDR2 sequences are GTSNPN and SVGIG (reference sequence). CDR3 protein: CAWSTVNTGELFF. Written as DNA, the CDR3 is TGTGCCTGGAGTACGGTTAACACCGGGGAGCTGTTTTTT.

The rearrangement links TRBV6-5 to TRBJ2-1; 12 bases agree with TRBD2. With V trimmed by 2 bases and J by 12 bases, 8 bases remained unmatched. The germline CDR1 and CDR2 sequences are MNHEY and SVGAGI. This CDR3 comprises 15 residues. The CDR3 nucleotides are TGTGCCAGCAGTTACGCCATTTGGACTAGCGGGACGCAGTTCTTC. It encodes CASSYAIWTSGTQFF.

Written as DNA, the CDR3 is TGTGCCAGTACCTCCCGGAGGGCAGGGTCTGGGGCCAACGTCCTGACTTTC. It yields the protein CASTSRRAGSGANVLTF. The rearrangement joins TRBV19 to TRBJ2-6, with D possibly matching TRBD2 (6 bases). Germline loops: CDR1 LNHDA, CDR2 SQIVND (reference sequence). Trimming shortened V by 7 bases and J by 1 base, and 17 bases separated the two germline ends. The CDR3 is 17 amino acids.

The chain carries TRBV19 and TRBJ2-7, with TRBD1 identical over 7 bases. The CDR3 extends over 16 amino acids. Germline values: CDR1 LNHDA, CDR2 SQIVND (reference sequence). After removal of 3 bases from V and 2 bases from J, the junction contained 10 bases not matched to a gene. CDR3 nucleotide sequence: TGTGCCAGTAGTATGGATCGACAGGGTAAAGCCTACGAGCAGTACTTC. Translating gives CASSMDRQGKAYEQYF.

CDR3 DNA sequence: TGCGCCAGCAGCGGGGGACAGGGGTCGAGCTCCTATAATTCACCCCTCCACTTT. This translates into CASSGGQGSSSYNSPLHF. The rearrangement uses TRBV5-1 and TRBJ1-6; 10 bases line up with TRBD1. This CDR3 has 18 residues. The germline V gene encodes CDR1 SGHRS and CDR2 YFSETQ. The J segment lost 0 bases and the V segment lost 4 bases, leaving 7 bases of the junction unmatched.

The chain carries TRBV4-1 and TRBJ1-5, with TRBD1 matching over 8 bases. The length of the CDR3 is 18 residues. Germline trimming cut 0 bases from V and 2 bases from J; bases unmatched to any gene: 9. Germline-derived CDR1 and CDR2 are MGHRA and YSYEKL. The CDR3 DNA reads as TGCGCCAGCAGCCAAGATACGGTTTGGGGACAGGGCAATCAGCCCCAGCATTTT. Residues: CASSQDTVWGQGNQPQHF.